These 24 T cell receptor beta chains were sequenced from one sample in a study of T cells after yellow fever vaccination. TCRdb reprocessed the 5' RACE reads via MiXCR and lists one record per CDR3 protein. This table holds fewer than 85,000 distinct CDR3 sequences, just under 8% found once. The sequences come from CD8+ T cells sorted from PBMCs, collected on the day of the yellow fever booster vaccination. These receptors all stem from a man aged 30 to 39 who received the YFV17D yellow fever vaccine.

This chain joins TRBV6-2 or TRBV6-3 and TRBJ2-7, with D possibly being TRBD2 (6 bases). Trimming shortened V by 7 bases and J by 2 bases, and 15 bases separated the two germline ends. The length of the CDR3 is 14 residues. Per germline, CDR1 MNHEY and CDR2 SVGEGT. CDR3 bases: TGTGCCAGCACTTCGGTGGAGGGTCCCTACGAGCAGTACTTC. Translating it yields CASTSVEGPYEQYF.

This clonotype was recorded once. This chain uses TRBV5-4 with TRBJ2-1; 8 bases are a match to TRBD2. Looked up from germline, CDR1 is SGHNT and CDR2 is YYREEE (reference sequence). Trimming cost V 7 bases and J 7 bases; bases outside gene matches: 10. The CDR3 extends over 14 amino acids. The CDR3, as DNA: TGTGCCAGCGCCGATGGCGGGGGGAGTAATGAGCAGTTCTTC. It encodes CASADGGGSNEQFF.

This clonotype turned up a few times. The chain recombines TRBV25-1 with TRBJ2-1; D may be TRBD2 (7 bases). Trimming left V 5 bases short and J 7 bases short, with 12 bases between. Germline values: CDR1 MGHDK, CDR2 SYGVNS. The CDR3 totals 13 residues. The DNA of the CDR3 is TGTGCCAGCAGTTCAAGGGGGGGGAATGAGCAGTTCTTC. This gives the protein CASSSRGGNEQFF.

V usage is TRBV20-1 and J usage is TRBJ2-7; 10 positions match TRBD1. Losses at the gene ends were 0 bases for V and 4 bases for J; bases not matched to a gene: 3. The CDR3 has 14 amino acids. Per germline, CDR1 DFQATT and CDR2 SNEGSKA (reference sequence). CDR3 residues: CSARDPGQGYEQYF. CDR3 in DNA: TGCAGTGCTAGAGATCCGGGACAGGGGTACGAGCAGTACTTC.

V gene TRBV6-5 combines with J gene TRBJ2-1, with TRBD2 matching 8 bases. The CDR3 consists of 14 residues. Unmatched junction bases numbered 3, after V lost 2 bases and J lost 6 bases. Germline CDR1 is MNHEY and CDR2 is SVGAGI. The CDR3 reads CASSYRGGPNEQFF. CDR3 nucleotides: TGTGCCAGCAGTTACCGGGGGGGTCCCAATGAGCAGTTCTTC.

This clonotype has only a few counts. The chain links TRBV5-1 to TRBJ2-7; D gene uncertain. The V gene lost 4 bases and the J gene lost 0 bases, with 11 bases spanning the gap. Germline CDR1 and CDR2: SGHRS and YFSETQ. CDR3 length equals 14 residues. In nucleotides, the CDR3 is TGCGCCAGCAGCCACGGTCAGAGCTCCTACGAGCAGTACTTC. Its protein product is CASSHGQSSYEQYF.

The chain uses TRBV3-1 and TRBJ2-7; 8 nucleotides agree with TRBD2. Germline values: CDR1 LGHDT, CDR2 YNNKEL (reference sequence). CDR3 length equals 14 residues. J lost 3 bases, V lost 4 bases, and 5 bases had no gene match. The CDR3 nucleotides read TGTGCCAGCAGCCCAGCTAGCGGGTTCTACGAGCAGTACTTC. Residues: CASSPASGFYEQYF.

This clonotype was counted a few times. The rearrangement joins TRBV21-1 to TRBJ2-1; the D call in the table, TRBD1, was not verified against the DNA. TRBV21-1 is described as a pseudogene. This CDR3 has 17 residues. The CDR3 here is CASSKGSQDRGDNEQFF. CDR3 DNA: TGTGCCAGCAGCAAAGGATCACAGGACAGGGGTGACAATGAGCAGTTCTTC.

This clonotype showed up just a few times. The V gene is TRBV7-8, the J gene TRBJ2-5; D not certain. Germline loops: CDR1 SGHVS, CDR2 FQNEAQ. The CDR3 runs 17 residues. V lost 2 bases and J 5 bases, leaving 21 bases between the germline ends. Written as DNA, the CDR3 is TGTGCCAGCAGCTTACGACGGCCCCGTTTGGGCGAGGAGACCCAGTACTTC. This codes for CASSLRRPRLGEETQYF.

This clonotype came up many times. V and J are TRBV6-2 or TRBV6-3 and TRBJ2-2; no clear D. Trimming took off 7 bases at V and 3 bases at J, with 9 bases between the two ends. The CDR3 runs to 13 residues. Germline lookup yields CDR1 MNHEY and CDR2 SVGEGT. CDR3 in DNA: TGTGCCAGCACCCTTGCGGACACCGGGGAGCTGTTTTTT. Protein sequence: CASTLADTGELFF.

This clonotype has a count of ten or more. The CDR3 reads CAIGGLDLETQYF. As DNA, the CDR3 is TGTGCCATCGGGGGACTCGATCTTGAGACCCAGTACTTC. The chain uses TRBV10-3 and TRBJ2-5, with a tentative D call TRBD2 (6 bases). V gave up 8 bases and J gave up 5 bases, with 15 bases separating them. CDR3 length: 13 amino acids. The V gene's germline CDR1 is ENHRY and CDR2 SYGVKD.

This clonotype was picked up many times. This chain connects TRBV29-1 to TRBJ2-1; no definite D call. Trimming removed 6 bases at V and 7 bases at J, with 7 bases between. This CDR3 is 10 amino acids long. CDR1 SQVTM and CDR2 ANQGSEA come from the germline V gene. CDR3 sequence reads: CSVFRNEQFF. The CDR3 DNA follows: TGCAGCGTATTTCGGAATGAGCAGTTCTTC.

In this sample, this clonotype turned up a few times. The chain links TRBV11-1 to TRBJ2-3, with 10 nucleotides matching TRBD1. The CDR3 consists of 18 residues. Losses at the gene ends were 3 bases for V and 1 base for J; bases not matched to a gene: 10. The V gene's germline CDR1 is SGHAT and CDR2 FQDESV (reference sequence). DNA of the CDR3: TGTGCCAGCAGCTTGATGACAGGGGGCCCCGGTGGCACAGATACGCAGTATTTT. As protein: CASSLMTGGPGGTDTQYF.

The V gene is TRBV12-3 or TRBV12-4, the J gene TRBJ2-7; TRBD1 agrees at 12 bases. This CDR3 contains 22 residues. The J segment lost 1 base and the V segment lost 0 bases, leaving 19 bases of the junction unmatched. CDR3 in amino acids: CASSLAGQGAYSGRAGSYEQYF. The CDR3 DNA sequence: TGTGCCAGCAGTTTAGCGGGACAGGGGGCATACAGCGGGAGGGCCGGGTCCTACGAGCAGTACTTC.

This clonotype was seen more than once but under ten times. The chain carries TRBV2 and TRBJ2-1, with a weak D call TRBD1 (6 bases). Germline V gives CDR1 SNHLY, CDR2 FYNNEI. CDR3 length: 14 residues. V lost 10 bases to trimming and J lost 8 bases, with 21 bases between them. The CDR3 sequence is CATDRSGRFDEQFF. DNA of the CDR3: TGTGCCACCGACAGGTCAGGGCGGTTCGATGAGCAGTTCTTC.

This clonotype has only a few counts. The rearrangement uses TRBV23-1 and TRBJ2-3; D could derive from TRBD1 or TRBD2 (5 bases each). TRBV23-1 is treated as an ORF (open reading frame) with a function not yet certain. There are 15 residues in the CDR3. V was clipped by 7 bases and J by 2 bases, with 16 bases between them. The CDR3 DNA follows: TGCGCCAGCACTTCGGGACGCCAAAACACAGATACGCAGTATTTT. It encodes CASTSGRQNTDTQYF.

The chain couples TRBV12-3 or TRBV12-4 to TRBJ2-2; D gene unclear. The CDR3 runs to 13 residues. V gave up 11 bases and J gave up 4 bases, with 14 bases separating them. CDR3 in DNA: TGTGCCTGGTATCAAGGGCTCACCGGGGAGCTGTTTTTT. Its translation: CAWYQGLTGELFF.

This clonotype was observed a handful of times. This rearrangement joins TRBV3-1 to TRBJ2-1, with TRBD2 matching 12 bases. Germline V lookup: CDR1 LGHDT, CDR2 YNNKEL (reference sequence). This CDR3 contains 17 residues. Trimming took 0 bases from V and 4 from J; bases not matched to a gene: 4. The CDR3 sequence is CASSQDRGTSGYNEQFF. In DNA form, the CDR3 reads TGTGCCAGCAGCCAAGATAGGGGGACTAGCGGGTACAATGAGCAGTTCTTC.

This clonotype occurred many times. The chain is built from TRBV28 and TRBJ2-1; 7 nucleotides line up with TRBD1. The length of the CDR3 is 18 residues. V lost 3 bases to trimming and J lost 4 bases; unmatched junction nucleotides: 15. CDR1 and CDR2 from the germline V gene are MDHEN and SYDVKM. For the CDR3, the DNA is TGTGCCAGCAGTTTGGTTGAAACCTGGGACAGTAGGTACAATGAGCAGTTCTTC. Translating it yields CASSLVETWDSRYNEQFF.

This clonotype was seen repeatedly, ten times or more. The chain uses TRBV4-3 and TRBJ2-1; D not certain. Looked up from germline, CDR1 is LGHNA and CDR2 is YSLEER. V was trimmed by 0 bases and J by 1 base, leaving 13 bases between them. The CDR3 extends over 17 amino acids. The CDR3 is CASSQDTTAASYNEQFF. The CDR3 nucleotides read TGCGCCAGCAGCCAAGACACTACCGCGGCTTCCTACAATGAGCAGTTCTTC.

The CDR3 spells CASSVGGTDTQYF. The DNA for the CDR3 is TGTGCCAGCAGCGTCGGGGGGACAGATACGCAGTATTTT. The V and J genes are TRBV7-3 and TRBJ2-3, with 7 bases lining up with TRBD2. The CDR3 has 13 amino acids. The V segment lost 5 bases and the J segment 3 bases; nucleotides outside the gene matches: 2. Germline V gene sequence: CDR1 SGHTA, CDR2 FQGTGA.

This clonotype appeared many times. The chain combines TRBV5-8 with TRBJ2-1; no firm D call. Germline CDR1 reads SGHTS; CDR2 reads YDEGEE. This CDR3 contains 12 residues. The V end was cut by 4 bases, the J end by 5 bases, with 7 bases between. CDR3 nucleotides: TGTGCCAGCAGCCTGGGGAACAATGAGCAGTTCTTC. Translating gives CASSLGNNEQFF. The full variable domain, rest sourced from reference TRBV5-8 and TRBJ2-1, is EAGVTQSPTHLIKTRGQQATLRCSPISGHTSVYWYQQALGLGLQFLLWYDEGEERNRGNFPPRFSGRQFPNYSSELNVNALELEDSALYLCASSLGNNEQFFGPGTRLTVL.

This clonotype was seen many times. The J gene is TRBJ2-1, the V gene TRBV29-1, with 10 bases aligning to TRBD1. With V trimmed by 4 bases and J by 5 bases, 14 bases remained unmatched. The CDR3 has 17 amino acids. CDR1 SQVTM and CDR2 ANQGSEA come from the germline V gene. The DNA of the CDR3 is TGCAGCGTTGTTAGCATTGGGGGACAGGGGATTGACAATGAGCAGTTCTTC. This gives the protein CSVVSIGGQGIDNEQFF.

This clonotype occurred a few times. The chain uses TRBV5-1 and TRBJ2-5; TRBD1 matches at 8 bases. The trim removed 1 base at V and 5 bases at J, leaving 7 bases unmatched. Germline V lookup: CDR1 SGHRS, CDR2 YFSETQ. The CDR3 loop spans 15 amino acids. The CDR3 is CASSLTDRVMETQYF. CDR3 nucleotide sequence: TGCGCCAGCAGCTTGACGGACAGGGTGATGGAGACCCAGTACTTC. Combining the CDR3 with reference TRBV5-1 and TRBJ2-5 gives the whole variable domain KAGVTQTPRYLIKTRGQQVTLSCSPISGHRSVSWYQQTPGQGLQFLFEYFSETQRNKGNFPGRFSGRQFSNSRSEMNVSTLELGDSALYLCASSLTDRVMETQYFGPGTRLLVL.